The next 11 T cell receptor beta chains were all read from a single sample in a study of control samples from healthy donors and cancer patients. Libraries were prepared by immunoSEQ multiplex PCR; TCRdb keeps only in-frame clonotypes and omits some of them. Here the sample spans under 200,000 clones, 90% to 95% being singletons. Sequenced: blood. The source of these receptors is a woman aged 25 to 39 in good health.

The CDR3 DNA sequence: TGTGCCAGTAGTAACGACAGGGGCGGAACTGAAGCTTTCTTT. Residues: CASSNDRGGTEAFF. The chain is built from TRBV19 and TRBJ1-1; TRBD1 agrees at 8 bases. This CDR3 is built from 14 residues. Looked up from germline, CDR1 is LNHDA and CDR2 is SQIVND (reference sequence). V shed 4 bases and J 5 bases; nucleotides not matched to a gene: 6.

CDR3 in amino acids: CASSYRRQVAEAFF. DNA of the CDR3: TGTGCCAGTAGTTACCGTAGACAGGTCGCTGAAGCTTTCTTT. The chain employs TRBV19 and TRBJ1-1, with D possibly TRBD1 on 6 matching bases. Germline assignment: CDR1 LNHDA and CDR2 SQIVND (reference sequence). The CDR3 consists of 14 residues. The ends were cut back, 5 bases at V and 6 bases at J, with 16 bases in the middle.

The chain uses TRBV7-2 and TRBJ2-5; 9 nucleotides line up with TRBD2. The CDR3 extends over 17 amino acids. V shed 1 base and J 5 bases; nucleotides not matched to a gene: 11. Germline V gene sequence: CDR1 SGHTA, CDR2 FQGNSA. CDR3 residues: CASSLEYAGGPGETQYF. The CDR3 DNA reads as TGTGCCAGCAGCTTAGAATACGCGGGGGGGCCAGGGGAGACCCAGTACTTC.

Turning to this clone: Other nucleotide sequences from this sample produce the same CDR3. Here the CDR3 DNA reads TGTGCCAGCAGAGGAGGGGGGGTAGCCAAAAACATTCAGTACTTC. Protein: CASRGGGVAKNIQYF. This chain links TRBV2 with TRBJ2-4, with D perhaps matching TRBD2 (7 bases). The CDR3 extends over 15 amino acids. Trimming pared 6 bases from V and 0 bases from J, leaving 12 bases between. Germline assignment: CDR1 SNHLY and CDR2 FYNNEI.

The chain recombines TRBV29-1 with TRBJ2-3; 9 bases fit TRBD2. Germline values: CDR1 SQVTM, CDR2 ANQGSEA. The junction had 7 bases not matched to a gene; V was cut back by 1 base and J by 2 bases. CDR3 length: 16 residues. This CDR3 is CSVEAGAGGPTDTQYF. The DNA for the CDR3 is TGCAGCGTTGAAGCGGGTGCGGGAGGGCCCACAGATACGCAGTATTTT.

The rearrangement links TRBV6-2 or TRBV6-3 to TRBJ2-7; TRBD2 matches 11 bases. The germline gives CDR1 MNHEY, CDR2 SVGEGT. The CDR3 length is 15 residues. Losses at the gene ends were 2 bases for V and 0 bases for J; bases not matched to a gene: 0. In DNA form, the CDR3 reads TGTGCCAGCAGTTACCTAGCGGGGGGCTCCTACGAGCAGTACTTC. Translation gives CASSYLAGGSYEQYF.

The chain carries TRBV19 and TRBJ1-2; D not resolved. Trimming pared 3 bases from V and 0 bases from J, leaving 11 bases between. This CDR3 is 15 amino acids long. Per germline, CDR1 LNHDA and CDR2 SQIVND (reference sequence). The CDR3 DNA reads as TGTGCCAGTAGTATGTACCAGGACGCTAACTATGGCTACACCTTC. The encoded protein is CASSMYQDANYGYTF. Full variable domain (missing parts from reference TRBV19 and TRBJ1-2): DGGITQSPKYLFRKEGQNVTLSCEQNLNHDAMYWYRQDPGQGLRLIYYSQIVNDFQKGDIAEGYSVSREKKESFPLTVTSAQKNPTAFYLCASSMYQDANYGYTFGSGTRLTVV.

The rearrangement uses TRBV11-1 and TRBJ2-5; D may be TRBD1 (5 bases). V was clipped by 2 bases and J by 7 bases, with 8 bases between them. Germline CDR1 is SGHAT and CDR2 is FQDESV (reference sequence). This CDR3 comprises 12 residues. CDR3 sequence reads: CASSLQGSTQYF. In DNA, the CDR3 is TGTGCCAGCAGCTTACAGGGCTCGACCCAGTACTTC.

Comments on this clone: Other DNA sequences in the sample encode the same CDR3. J is TRBJ2-5 and V is TRBV7-3; tentatively, D is TRBD2 (5 bases). This CDR3 is 13 amino acids long. V dropped 0 bases and J dropped 3 bases, with 5 bases sitting between them. Germline V gives CDR1 SGHTA, CDR2 FQGTGA. DNA of the CDR3: TGTGCCAGCAGCTTAACGCGGGAAGAGACCCAGTACTTC. Translated: CASSLTREETQYF.

The chain links TRBV2 to TRBJ2-1; D call uncertain. CDR3 length: 9 residues. Germline CDR1 SNHLY, CDR2 FYNNEI. Trimming removed 10 bases from V and 2 bases from J, with 0 bases in between. The CDR3 sequence: CATYNEQFF. CDR3 nucleotide sequence: TGTGCCACCTACAATGAGCAGTTCTTC.

The chain employs TRBV6-5 and TRBJ2-1, with 12 bases aligning to TRBD1. This CDR3 region has 15 residues. J was trimmed by 7 bases and V by 6 bases; bases with no gene match: 7. The germline V gene encodes CDR1 MNHEY and CDR2 SVGAGI. CDR3 sequence (DNA): TGTGCCAGCAGAGGGGGGACAGGGGGCCGTAATGAGCAGTTCTTC. Amino acid sequence: CASRGGTGGRNEQFF.